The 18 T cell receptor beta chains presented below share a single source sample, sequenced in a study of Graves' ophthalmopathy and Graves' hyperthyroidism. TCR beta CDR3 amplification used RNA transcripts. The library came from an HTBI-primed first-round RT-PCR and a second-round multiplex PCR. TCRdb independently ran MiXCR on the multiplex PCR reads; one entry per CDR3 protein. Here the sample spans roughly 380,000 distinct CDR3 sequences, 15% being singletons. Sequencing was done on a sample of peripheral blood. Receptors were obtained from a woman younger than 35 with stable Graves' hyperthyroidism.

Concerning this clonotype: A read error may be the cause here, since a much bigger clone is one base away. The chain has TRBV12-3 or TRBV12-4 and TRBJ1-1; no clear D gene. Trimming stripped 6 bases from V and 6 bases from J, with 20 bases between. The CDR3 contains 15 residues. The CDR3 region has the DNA TGTGCCAGCAGCCACATTAACGAAAGAAACGCTGAAGCTTTCTTT. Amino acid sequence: CASSHINERNAEAFF.

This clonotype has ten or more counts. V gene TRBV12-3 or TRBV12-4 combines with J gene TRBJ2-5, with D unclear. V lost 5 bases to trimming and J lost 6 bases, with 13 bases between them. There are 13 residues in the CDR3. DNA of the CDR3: TGTGCCAGCAGTCACTCCCCCGGGCAGACCCAGTACTTC. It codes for CASSHSPGQTQYF.

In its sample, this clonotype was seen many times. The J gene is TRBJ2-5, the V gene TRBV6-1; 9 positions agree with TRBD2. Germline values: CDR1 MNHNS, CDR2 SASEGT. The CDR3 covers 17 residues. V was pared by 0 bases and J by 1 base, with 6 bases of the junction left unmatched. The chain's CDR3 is CASSEAGSGGPQETQYF. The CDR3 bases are TGTGCCAGCAGTGAAGCGGGCAGCGGGGGGCCCCAAGAGACCCAGTACTTC.

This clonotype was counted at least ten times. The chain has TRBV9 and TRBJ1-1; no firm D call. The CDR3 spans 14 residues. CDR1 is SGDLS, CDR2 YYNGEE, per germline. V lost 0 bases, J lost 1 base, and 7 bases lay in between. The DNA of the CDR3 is TGTGCCAGCAGCGTAGGCGTTGGGAACACTGAAGCTTTCTTT. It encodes CASSVGVGNTEAFF.

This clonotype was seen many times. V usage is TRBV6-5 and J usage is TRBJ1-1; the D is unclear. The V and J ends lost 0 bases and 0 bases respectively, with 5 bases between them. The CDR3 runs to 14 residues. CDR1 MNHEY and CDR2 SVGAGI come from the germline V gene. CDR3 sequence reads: CASSYSWLNTEAFF. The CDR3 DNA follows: TGTGCCAGCAGTTACTCTTGGCTGAACACTGAAGCTTTCTTT.

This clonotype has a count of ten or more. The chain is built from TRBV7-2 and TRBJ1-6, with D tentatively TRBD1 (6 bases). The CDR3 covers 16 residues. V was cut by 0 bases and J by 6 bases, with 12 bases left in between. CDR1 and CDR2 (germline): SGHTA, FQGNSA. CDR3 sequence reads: CASSLAGTKSNSPLHF. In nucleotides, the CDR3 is TGTGCCAGCAGCTTAGCGGGGACAAAAAGTAATTCACCCCTCCACTTT. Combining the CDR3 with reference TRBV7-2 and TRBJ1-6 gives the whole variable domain GAGVSQSPSNKVTEKGKDVELRCDPISGHTALYWYRQSLGQGLEFLIYFQGNSAPDKSGLPSDRFSAERTGGSVSTLTIQRTQQEDSAVYLCASSLAGTKSNSPLHFGNGTRLTVT.

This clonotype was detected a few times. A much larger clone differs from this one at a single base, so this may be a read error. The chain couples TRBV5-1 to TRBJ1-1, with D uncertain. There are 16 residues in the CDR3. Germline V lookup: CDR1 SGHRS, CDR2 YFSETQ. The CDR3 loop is CASSLVAAGEGTETFF. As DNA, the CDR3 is TGCGCCAGCAGCTTAGTTGCAGCGGGCGAGGGCACTGAAACTTTCTTT.

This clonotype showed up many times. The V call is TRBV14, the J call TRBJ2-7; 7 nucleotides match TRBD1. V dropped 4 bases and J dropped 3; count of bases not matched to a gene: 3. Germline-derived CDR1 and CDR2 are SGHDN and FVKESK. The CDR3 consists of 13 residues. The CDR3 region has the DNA TGTGCCAGCAGCCGAGGGACAGTCTACGAGCAGTACTTC. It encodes CASSRGTVYEQYF.

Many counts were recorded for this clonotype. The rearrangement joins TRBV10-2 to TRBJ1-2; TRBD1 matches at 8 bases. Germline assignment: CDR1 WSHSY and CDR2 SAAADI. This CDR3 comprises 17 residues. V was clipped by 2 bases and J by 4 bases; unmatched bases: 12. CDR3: CASSELQGVSRAYGYTF. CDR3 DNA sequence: TGCGCCAGCAGTGAGCTACAGGGGGTTTCGAGGGCCTATGGCTACACCTTC.

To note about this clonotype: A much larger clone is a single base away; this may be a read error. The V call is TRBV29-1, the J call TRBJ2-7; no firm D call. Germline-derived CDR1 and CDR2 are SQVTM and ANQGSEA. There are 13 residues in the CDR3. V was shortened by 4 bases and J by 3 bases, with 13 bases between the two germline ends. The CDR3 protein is CSVASVSDYEQYF. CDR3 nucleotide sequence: TGCAGCGTTGCATCGGTCTCTGACTACGAGCAGTACTTC.

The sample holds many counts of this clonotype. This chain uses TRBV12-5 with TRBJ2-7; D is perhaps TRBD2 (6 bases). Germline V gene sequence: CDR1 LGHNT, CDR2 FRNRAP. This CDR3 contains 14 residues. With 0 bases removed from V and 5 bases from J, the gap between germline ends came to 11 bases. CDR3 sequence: CASGLVGGRDEQYF. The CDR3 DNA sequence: TGTGCTAGTGGTTTGGTCGGGGGTCGGGACGAGCAGTACTTC.

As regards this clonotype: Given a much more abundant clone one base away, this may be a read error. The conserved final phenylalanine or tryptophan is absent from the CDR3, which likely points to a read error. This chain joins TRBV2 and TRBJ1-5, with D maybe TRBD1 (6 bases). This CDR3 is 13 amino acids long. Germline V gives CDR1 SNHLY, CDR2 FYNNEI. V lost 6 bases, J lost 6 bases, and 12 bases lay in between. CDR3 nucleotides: TGTGCCAGCAGGGAACGGGGGCGTCAGCCCCAGCATTTG. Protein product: CASRERGRQPQHL.

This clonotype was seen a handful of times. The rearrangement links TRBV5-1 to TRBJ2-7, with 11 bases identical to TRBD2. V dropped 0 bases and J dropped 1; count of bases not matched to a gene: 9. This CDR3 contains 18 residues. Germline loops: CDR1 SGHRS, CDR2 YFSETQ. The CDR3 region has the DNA TGCGCCAGCAGCTTGGTGGAGGGGCTAGCGGGGGGTTCCTACGAGCAGTACTTC. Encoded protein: CASSLVEGLAGGSYEQYF.

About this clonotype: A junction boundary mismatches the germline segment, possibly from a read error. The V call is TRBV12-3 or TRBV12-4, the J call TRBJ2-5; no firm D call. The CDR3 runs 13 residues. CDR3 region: CATSDLNGETQYF. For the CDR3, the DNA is TGTGCCACCAGTGATTTAAATGGGGAGACCCAGTACTTC.

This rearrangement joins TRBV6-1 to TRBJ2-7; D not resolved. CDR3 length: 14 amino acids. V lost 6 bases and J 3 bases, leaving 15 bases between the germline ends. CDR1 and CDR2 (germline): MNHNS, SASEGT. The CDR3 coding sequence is TGTGCCAGCAGCCATACCGAAACTGACTACGAGCAGTACTTC. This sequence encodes CASSHTETDYEQYF.

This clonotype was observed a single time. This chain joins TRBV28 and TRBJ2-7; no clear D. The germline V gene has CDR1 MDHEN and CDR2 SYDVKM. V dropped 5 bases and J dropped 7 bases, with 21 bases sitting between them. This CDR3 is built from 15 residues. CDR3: CASSRWAGEVREQYF. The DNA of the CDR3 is TGTGCCAGCAGTCGGTGGGCAGGAGAGGTGCGGGAGCAGTACTTC.

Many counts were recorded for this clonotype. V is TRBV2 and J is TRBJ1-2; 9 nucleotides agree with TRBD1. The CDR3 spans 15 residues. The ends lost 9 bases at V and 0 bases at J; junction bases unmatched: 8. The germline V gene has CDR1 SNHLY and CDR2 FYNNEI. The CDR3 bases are TGTGCCAGTGAGGGACAGGGTTTAGCTAACTATGGCTACACCTTC. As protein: CASEGQGLANYGYTF. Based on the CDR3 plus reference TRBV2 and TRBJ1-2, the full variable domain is EPEVTQTPSHQVTQMGQEVILRCVPISNHLYFYWYRQILGQKVEFLVSFYNNEISEKSEIFDDQFSVERPDGSNFTLKIRSTKLEDSAMYFCASEGQGLANYGYTFGSGTRLTVV.

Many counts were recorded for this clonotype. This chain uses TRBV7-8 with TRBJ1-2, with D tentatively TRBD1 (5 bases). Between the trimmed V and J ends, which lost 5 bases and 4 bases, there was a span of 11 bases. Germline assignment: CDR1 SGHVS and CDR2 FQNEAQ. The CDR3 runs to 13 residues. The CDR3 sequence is CASSPSQGYGYTF. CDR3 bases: TGTGCCAGCAGCCCAAGTCAGGGCTATGGCTACACCTTC. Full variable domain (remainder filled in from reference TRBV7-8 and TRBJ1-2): GAGVSQSPRYKVAKRGQDVALRCDPISGHVSLFWYQQALGQGPEFLTYFQNEAQLDKSGLPSDRFFAERPEGSVSTLKIQRTQQEDSAVYLCASSPSQGYGYTFGSGTRLTVV.